The T cell receptor beta chain described here comes from a study of tumor and adjacent non-tumor tissue in lung cancer. Whole-study context: Patients comprised about a dozen adenocarcinoma, a couple of squamous cell carcinoma and 1 small cell lung cancer. Some 3.9 million productive TCRbeta reads were obtained per sample on average.

TCRbeta libraries were built with three rounds of nested PCR, modified from ARM-PCR. TCRdb independently ran MiXCR on the multiplex PCR reads; one entry per CDR3 protein. The table lists fewer than 90,000 distinct CDR3 sequences, around three quarters of them singletons. To note about this clonotype: Its target is unknown. A read error may account for a junction end that differs from germline.

The germline V gene encodes CDR1 MGHRA and CDR2 YSYEKL. CDR3 length equals 15 residues. This sample's RNA came from whole unsorted tissue. This non-tumor lung sample came from over 3 cm beyond the tumor edge. Study findings and constraints: Tumor repertoires had a smaller top 100 clone share than normal lung.

This TCR was sampled from a woman between 50 and 59 years old with non-small cell lung cancer. This rearrangement joins TRBV4-1 to TRBJ2-7; 10 bases line up with TRBD2. Sequencing was performed on distant non-tumor lung tissue. The CDR3: CVSSKTVAGGGEQYF. The CDR3 bases are TGCGTCAGCAGCAAGACCGTAGCGGGAGGTGGCGAGCAGTACTTC.